The sequence of this T cell receptor (beta chain) was determined in a study of blood T cell repertoires in COVID-19. Looking at the study overall: The United States, Italy and Spain supplied acute and convalescent COVID-19 samples. T cells, B-cell-depleted T cells, or PBMCs supplied cDNA or gDNA.

The CDR3 extends over 13 amino acids. CDR1 is SGHRS, CDR2 YFSETQ, per germline. J was trimmed by 5 bases and V by 5 bases; bases with no gene match: 6. Under the authors' procedure: Estimation of nucleated cell counts relied on the amplification of reference gene primers. Produced via immunoSEQ multiplex PCR; TCRdb's table is partial and in-frame only. V, J and clone size are taken as reported in that table, and D and trimming were inferred from the DNA itself. The sample records tens of thousands of clones, approximately 91% being singletons. Sequenced material: peripheral blood. This clonotype originated in a human donor in a cohort sampled during active COVID-19. The rearrangement joins TRBV5-1 to TRBJ2-5; 7 bases agree with TRBD1. CDR3 loop: CASRRDSEETQYF. Written as DNA, the CDR3 is TGCGCCAGCAGACGGGACAGCGAGGAGACCCAGTACTTC.